The rows below give T cell receptor beta chains drawn from one sample of a study of blood T cell repertoires in COVID-19. TCRdb's copy holds only in-frame clones and misses some; the assay was immunoSEQ multiplex PCR. The data show around 45,000 clones, around nine tenths seen once. The specimen was peripheral blood. The origin of the receptors is a man between 60 and 70 years old with active or convalescent COVID-19. Both conserved end residues are part of each CDR3. The order of the fields is J gene, D gene, V gene, clone size, CDR3 DNA, CDR3 protein. The D gene is left open where the match is weak. Size is stated for part of the rows, as once, few or many counts, or as a class when the clone is expanded.

>TRBJ2-7|-|TRBV11-2|-
TGTGCCAGCAGCTTAACTGAATCCGAGCAGTACTTC
CASSLTESEQYF
>TRBJ2-1|TRBD1|TRBV7-9|-
TGTGCCAGCAGCTTAAACAGGACAGGAGATATTGAGCAGTTCTTC
CASSLNRTGDIEQFF
>TRBJ2-1|-|TRBV5-4|-
TGTGCCAGCAGTAATCGGGGTGAGCAGTTCTTC
CASSNRGEQFF
>TRBJ1-2|TRBD1|TRBV29-1|-
TGCAGCGTTGAAGAGGACAGGTTTTATGGCTACACCTTC
CSVEEDRFYGYTF
>TRBJ1-5|-|TRBV19|-
TGTGCCAGTAGTATGATGGCAGGGGATAGCAATCAGCCCCAGCATTTT
CASSMMAGDSNQPQHF
>TRBJ2-3|-|TRBV9|-
TGTGCCAGCAGCGTAGAGGGGCGGCTCCACACAGATACGCAGTATTTT
CASSVEGRLHTDTQYF
>TRBJ1-5|-|TRBV19|-
TGTGCCAGTACCCAGGGCGGTAGGAGTCAGCCCCAGCATTTT
CASTQGGRSQPQHF
>TRBJ2-7|TRBD1|TRBV5-1|-
TGCGCCAGCAGAAGGGACAGCAACTACGAGCAGTACTTC
CASRRDSNYEQYF
>TRBJ1-5|-|TRBV7-2|-
TGTGCCAGCAGCCCCCCTGGACAGCCGTCCTATCAGCCCCAGCATTTT
CASSPPGQPSYQPQHF
>TRBJ2-3|TRBD1|TRBV11-3|-
TGTGCCAGCAGCTTAGGTGTGGGACAGGGTTCAGATACGCAGTATTTT
CASSLGVGQGSDTQYF
>TRBJ1-1|-|TRBV5-5|-
TGTGCCAGCAGCTTGGGGCATGTGGTGAACACTGAAGCTTTCTTT
CASSLGHVVNTEAFF
>TRBJ1-1|-|TRBV7-8|-
TGTGCCAGCAGCCCATCCCGGGCCGGGGCTGAAGCTTTCTTT
CASSPSRAGAEAFF
>TRBJ2-7|TRBD1|TRBV18|-
TGTGCCAGCTCACCCGGGACAGGGGGCGACGAGCAGTACTTC
CASSPGTGGDEQYF
>TRBJ2-2|TRBD1|TRBV5-1|-
TGCGCCAGCAGCCCAGGGACAGGGGGCCCCGGGGAGCTGTTTTTT
CASSPGTGGPGELFF
>TRBJ2-3|TRBD2|TRBV2|-
TGTGCCAGCCGAGGAACTAGCGGGGCCGGGGATACGCAGTATTTT
CASRGTSGAGDTQYF
>TRBJ1-4|-|TRBV5-1|-
TGCGCCAGCAGCCGAGACAGGATTAATGAAAAACTGTTTTTT
CASSRDRINEKLFF
>TRBJ1-2|-|TRBV7-9|-
TGTGCCAGCAGCTTAGAAGCACGCTATGGCTACACCTTC
CASSLEARYGYTF
>TRBJ2-2|TRBD1|TRBV10-3|-
TGTGCCACGACAGGGGCCGGGGAGCTGTTTTTT
CATTGAGELFF
>TRBJ1-2|TRBD1|TRBV18|-
TGTGCCAGCTCACCACCAGGGGGCGTTCTCTATGGCTACACCTTC
CASSPPGGVLYGYTF
>TRBJ2-1|TRBD2|TRBV6-4|-
TGTGCCAGCAGTGTAGAGCGGGGGGGTCACAATGAGCAGTTCTTC
CASSVERGGHNEQFF
>TRBJ1-5|-|TRBV5-6|-
TGTGCCAGCAGTACTCGACAGACTTCTTATAGCAATCAGCCCCAGCATTTT
CASSTRQTSYSNQPQHF
>TRBJ2-7|TRBD1|TRBV6-6|few
TGTGCCAGCAGTTCACCGGGACAGGGGGCCCTCGAGCAGTACTTC
CASSSPGQGALEQYF
>TRBJ1-6|TRBD1|TRBV13|-
TGTGCCAGCAGCGGAGAGACAGGGGGCGTCTATAATTCACCCCTCCACTTT
CASSGETGGVYNSPLHF
>TRBJ2-5|-|TRBV5-4|-
TGTGCCAGCAGCTTGGATGAGGGGGGGGACCCCTACTTC
CASSLDEGGDPYF
>TRBJ1-3|TRBD1|TRBV2|-
TGTGCCAGCAGTGAGGACAGGGTCTATGGAAACACCATATATTTT
CASSEDRVYGNTIYF
>TRBJ1-2|-|TRBV6-1|-
TGTGCCAGCAGTGAAGTTGGACAGCAGATAATCTATGGCTACACCTTC
CASSEVGQQIIYGYTF
>TRBJ1-1|-|TRBV5-1|-
TGCGCCAGCAAGAGTTTGGAGGGGCAGGACACTGAAGCTTTCTTT
CASKSLEGQDTEAFF
>TRBJ2-7|-|TRBV10-1|-
TGCGCCAGCAGTGAGTCGATAAATCAGGGGACCTACGAGCAGTACTTC
CASSESINQGTYEQYF
>TRBJ1-2|TRBD1|TRBV7-2|-
TGTGCCAGCGGGGCGGGACAGATCTATGGCTACACCTTC
CASGAGQIYGYTF